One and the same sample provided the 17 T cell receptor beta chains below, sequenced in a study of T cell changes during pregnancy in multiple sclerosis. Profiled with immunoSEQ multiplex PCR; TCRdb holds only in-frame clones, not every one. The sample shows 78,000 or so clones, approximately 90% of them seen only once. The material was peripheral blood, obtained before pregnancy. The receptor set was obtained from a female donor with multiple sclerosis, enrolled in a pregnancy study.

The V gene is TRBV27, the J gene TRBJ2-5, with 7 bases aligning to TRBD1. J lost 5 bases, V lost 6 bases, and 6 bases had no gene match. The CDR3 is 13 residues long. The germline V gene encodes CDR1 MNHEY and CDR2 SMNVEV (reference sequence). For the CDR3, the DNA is TGTGCCAGCAGGGCGACAGGGCGGGAGACCCAGTACTTC. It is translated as CASRATGRETQYF.

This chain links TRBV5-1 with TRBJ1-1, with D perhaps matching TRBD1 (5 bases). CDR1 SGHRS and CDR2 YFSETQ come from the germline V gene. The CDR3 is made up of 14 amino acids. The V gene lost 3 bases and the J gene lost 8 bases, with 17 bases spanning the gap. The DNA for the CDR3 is TGCGCCAGCAGCTCCCCGGGGGGAACTTCCGAAGCTTTCTTT. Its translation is CASSSPGGTSEAFF.

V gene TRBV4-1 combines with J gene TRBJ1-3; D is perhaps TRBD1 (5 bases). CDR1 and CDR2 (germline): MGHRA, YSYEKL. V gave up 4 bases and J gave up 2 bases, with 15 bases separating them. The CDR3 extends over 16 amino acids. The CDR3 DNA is TGCGCCAGCAGCCCCCTGGGCAGGGTAACTGGAAACACCATATATTTT. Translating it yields CASSPLGRVTGNTIYF.

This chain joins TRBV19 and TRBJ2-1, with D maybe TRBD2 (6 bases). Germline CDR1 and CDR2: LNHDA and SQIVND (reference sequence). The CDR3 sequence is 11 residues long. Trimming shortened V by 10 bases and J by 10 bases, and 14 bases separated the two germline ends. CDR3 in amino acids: CATMDYHEQFF. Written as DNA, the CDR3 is TGTGCCACCATGGACTATCACGAGCAGTTCTTC.

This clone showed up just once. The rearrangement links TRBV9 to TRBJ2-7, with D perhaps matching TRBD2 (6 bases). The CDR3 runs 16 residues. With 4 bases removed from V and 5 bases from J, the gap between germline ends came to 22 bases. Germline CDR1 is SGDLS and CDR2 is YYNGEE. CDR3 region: CASSPEGRLGLDEQYF. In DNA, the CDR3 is TGTGCCAGCAGCCCGGAGGGTCGACTAGGACTCGACGAGCAGTACTTC.

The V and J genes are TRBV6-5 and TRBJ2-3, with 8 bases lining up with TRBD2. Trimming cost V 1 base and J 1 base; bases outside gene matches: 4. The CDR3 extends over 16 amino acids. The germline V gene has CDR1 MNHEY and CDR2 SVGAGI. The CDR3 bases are TGTGCCAGCAGTTACTTCGGGGGGGACGGCACAGATACGCAGTATTTT. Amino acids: CASSYFGGDGTDTQYF.

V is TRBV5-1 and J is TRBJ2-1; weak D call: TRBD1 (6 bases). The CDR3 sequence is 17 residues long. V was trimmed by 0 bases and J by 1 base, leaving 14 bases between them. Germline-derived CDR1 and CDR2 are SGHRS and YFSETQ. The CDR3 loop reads CASSLARLGQSYNEQFF. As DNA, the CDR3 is TGCGCCAGCAGCTTGGCCCGTCTAGGACAGTCCTACAATGAGCAGTTCTTC.

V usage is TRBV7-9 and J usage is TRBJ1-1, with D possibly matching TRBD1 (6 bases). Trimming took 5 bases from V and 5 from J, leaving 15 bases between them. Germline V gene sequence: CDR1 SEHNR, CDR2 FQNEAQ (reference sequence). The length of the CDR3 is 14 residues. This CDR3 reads CASSRIGDRTEAFF. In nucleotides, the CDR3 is TGTGCCAGCAGCCGAATTGGCGACAGGACTGAAGCTTTCTTT. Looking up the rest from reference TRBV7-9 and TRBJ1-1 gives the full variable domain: DTGVSQNPRHKITKRGQNVTFRCDPISEHNRLYWYRQTLGQGPEFLTYFQNEAQLEKSRLLSDRFSAERPKGSFSTLEIQRTEQGDSAMYLCASSRIGDRTEAFFGQGTRLTVV.

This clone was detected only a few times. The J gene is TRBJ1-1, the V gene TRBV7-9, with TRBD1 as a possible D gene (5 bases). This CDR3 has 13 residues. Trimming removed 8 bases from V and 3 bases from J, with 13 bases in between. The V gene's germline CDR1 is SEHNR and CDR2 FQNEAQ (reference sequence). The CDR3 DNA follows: TGTGCCAGCGACGGGACGGGAGACACTGAAGCTTTCTTT. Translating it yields CASDGTGDTEAFF.

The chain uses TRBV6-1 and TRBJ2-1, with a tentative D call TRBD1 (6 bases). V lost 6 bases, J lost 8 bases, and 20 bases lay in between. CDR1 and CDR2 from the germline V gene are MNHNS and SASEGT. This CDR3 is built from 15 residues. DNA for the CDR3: TGTGCCAGCAGCCCCAACCCTACAGGGCTCGATGAGCAGTTCTTC. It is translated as CASSPNPTGLDEQFF.

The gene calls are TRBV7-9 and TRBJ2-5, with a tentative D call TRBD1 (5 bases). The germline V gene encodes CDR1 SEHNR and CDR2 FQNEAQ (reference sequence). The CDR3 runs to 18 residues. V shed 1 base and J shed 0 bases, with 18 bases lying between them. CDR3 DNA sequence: TGTGCCAGCAGCTTAGATACAGGATTCGTGTCGTACCAAGAGACCCAGTACTTC. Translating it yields CASSLDTGFVSYQETQYF.

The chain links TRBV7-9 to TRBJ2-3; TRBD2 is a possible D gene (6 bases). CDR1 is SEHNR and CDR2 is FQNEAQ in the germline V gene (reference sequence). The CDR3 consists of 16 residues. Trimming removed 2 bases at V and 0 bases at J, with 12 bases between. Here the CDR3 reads CASSLSFGGSTDTQYF. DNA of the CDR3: TGTGCCAGCAGCTTAAGTTTCGGAGGGAGCACAGATACGCAGTATTTT.

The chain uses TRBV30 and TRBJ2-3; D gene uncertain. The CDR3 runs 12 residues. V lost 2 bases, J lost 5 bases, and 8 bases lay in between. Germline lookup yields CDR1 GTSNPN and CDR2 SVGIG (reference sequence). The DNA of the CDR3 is TGTGCCTGGAGTCCGGTCGAAGATACGCAGTATTTT. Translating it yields CAWSPVEDTQYF.

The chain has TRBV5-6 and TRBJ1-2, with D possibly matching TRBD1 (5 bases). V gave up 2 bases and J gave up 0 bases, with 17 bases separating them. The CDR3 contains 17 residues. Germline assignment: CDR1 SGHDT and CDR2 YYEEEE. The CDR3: CASSLLDTGRANYGYTF. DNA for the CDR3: TGTGCCAGCAGCTTATTGGACACTGGACGTGCTAACTATGGCTACACCTTC.

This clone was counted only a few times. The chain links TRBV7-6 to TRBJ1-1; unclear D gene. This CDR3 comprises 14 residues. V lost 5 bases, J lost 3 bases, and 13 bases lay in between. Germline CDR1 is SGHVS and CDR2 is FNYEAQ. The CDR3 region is CASSPFGTHTEAFF. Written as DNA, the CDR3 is TGTGCCAGCAGCCCGTTCGGTACCCACACTGAAGCTTTCTTT.

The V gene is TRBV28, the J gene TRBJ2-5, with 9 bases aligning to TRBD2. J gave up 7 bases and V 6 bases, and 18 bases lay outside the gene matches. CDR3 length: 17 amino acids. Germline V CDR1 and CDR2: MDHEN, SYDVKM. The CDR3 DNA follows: TGTGCCAGCAGCCGCGGCGGGAGGGTCTCCCGTATATGGACCCAGTACTTC. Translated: CASSRGGRVSRIWTQYF.

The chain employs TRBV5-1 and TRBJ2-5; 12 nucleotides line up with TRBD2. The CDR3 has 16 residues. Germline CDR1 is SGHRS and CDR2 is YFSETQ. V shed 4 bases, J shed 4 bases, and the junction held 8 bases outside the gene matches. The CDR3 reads CASSPGVTSGRETQYF. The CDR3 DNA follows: TGCGCCAGCAGCCCCGGAGTGACTAGCGGGAGAGAGACCCAGTACTTC.